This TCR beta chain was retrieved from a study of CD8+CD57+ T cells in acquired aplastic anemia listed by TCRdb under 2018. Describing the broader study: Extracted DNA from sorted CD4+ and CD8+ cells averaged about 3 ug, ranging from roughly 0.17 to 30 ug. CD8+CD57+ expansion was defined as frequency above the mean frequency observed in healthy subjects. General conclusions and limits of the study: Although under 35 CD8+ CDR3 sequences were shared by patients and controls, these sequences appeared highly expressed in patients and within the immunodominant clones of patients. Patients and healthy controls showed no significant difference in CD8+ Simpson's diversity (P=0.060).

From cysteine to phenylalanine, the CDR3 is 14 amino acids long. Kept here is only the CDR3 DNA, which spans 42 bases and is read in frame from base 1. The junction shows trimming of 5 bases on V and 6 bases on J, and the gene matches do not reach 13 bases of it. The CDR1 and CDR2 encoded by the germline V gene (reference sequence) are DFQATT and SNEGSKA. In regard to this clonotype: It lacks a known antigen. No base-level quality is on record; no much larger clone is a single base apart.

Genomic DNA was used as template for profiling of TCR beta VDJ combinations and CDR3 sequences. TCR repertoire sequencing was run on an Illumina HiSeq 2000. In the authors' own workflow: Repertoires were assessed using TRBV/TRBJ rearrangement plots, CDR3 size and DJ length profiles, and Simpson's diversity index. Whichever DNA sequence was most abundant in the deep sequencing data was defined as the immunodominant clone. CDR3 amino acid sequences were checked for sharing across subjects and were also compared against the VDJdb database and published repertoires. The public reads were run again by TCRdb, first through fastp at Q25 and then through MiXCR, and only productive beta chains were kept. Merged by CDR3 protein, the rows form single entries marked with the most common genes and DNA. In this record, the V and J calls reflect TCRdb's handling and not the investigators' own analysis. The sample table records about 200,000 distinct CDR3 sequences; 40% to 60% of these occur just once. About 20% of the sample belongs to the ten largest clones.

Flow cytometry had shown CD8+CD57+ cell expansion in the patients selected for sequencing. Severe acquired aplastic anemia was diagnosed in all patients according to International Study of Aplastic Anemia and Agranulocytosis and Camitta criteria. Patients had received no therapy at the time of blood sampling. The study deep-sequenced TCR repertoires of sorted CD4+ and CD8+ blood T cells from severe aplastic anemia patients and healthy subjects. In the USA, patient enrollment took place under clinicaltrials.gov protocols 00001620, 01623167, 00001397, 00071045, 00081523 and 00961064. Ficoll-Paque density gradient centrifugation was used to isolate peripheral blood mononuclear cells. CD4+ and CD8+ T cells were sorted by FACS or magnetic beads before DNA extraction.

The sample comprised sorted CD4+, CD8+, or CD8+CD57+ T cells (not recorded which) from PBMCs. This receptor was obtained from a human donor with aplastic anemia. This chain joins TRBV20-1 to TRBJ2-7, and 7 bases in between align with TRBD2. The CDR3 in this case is CSAPLGGWGGEQYF. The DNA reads TGCAGTGCTCCCCTCGGGGGTTGGGGGGGCGAGCAGTACTTC.